This TCR beta chain was documented in a study of cytomegalovirus exposure and HLA in healthy donors. Only one count was recorded for this clone. After removal of 6 bases from V and 8 bases from J, the junction contained 1 base not matched to a gene. Germline CDR1 and CDR2: KGHSH and LQKENI. This CDR3 is built from 11 residues. Generated by immunoSEQ multiplex PCR, the TCRdb table keeps only in-frame clones and is missing some. The sample lists 150,000 to 200,000 clones; about 89% were seen once. The rearrangement joins TRBV18 to TRBJ2-1; the match to TRBD1 covers 7 bases. What was sequenced was PBMCs. The clonotype comes from a woman aged 18 to 35 in good health and CMV-seropositive. This CDR3 reads CASSTGDEQFF. The DNA for the CDR3 is TGTGCCAGCTCCACAGGGGATGAGCAGTTCTTC.